What follows describes a single T cell receptor (beta chain). This specimen comes from a study of T cell responses to AZD1222 COVID-19 vaccine. Per the germline V gene, CDR1 is KGHSY and CDR2 is FQNENV. V lost 2 bases and J lost 4, with 9 bases in between. CDR3 size: 14 residues. TCRdb keeps only in-frame clones here, not all; method: immunoSEQ multiplex PCR. Of 150,000 to 200,000 clones in the sample, roughly nine tenths were seen once. The sequenced sample was peripheral blood, obtained on day 0 of AZD1222 vaccination. This TCR came from an adult in good health. V and J are TRBV16 and TRBJ2-4; unclear D gene. The CDR3: CASSQGHGKNIQYF. The CDR3 DNA follows: TGTGCCAGCAGCCAAGGGCACGGGAAAAACATTCAGTACTTC.